This T cell receptor (beta chain) originates from a study of blood T cell repertoires in COVID-19. Using immunoSEQ multiplex PCR, the repertoire was profiled, and TCRdb retains in-frame clones only, with some absent. The table shows around 47,000 clones, with about 83% occurring only once. V lost 3 bases to trimming and J lost 7 bases, with 12 bases between them. CDR3 length: 13 amino acids. The chain joins TRBV12-3 or TRBV12-4 to TRBJ1-2; a weak D match, TRBD1 (6 bases). The material sequenced was peripheral blood. The receptor's source is a man aged 65 to 85 with active COVID-19. The CDR3 sequence is CASSFGGGLGYTF. Here the CDR3 DNA reads TGTGCCAGCAGTTTTGGGGGGGGCCTTGGCTACACCTTC.